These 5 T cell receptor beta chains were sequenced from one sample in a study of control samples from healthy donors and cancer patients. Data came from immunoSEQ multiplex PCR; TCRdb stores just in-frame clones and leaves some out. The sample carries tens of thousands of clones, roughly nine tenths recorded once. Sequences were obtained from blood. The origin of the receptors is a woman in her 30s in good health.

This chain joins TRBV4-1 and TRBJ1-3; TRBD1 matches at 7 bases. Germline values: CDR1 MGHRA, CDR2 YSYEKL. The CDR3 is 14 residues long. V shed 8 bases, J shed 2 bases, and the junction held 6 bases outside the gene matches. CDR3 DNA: TGCGCCAGCGGCACAGGGGAGGCTGGAAACACCATATATTTT. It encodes CASGTGEAGNTIYF.

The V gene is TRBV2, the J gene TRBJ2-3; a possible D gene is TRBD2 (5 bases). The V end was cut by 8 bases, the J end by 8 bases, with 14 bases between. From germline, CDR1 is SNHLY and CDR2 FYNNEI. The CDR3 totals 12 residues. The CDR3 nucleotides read TGTGCCAGCTCAGACGAAGGGAGTACGCAGTATTTT. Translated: CASSDEGSTQYF.

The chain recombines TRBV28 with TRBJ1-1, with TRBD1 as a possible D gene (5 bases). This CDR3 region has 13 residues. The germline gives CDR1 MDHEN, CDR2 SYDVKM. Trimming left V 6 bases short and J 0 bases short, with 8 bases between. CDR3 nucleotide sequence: TGTGCCAGCAGCACGACAGTGAACACTGAAGCTTTCTTT. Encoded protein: CASSTTVNTEAFF.

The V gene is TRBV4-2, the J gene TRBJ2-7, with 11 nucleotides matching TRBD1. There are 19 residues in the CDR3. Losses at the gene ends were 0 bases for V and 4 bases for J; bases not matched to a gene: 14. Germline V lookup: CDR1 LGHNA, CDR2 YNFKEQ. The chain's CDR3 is CASSQDRHRGQGVVYEQYF. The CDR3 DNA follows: TGTGCCAGCAGCCAAGATCGGCACCGGGGACAGGGGGTTGTGTACGAGCAGTACTTC.

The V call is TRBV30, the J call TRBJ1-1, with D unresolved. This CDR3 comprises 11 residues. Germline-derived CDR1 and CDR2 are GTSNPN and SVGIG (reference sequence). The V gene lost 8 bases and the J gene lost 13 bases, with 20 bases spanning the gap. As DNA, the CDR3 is TGTGCCGGATTATCTGGCCCTGGTATTTTCTTT. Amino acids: CAGLSGPGIFF.